The 22 T cell receptor beta chains reported below all come from one sample, sequenced in a study of PD-L1 blockade in urothelial cancer. Measured with immunoSEQ multiplex PCR; TCRdb has only the in-frame clones, and not every one. Among about 36,000 clones listed, over 65% were seen once. As for time point: peripheral blood 6 weeks after treatment start. The starting material was PBMCs, obtained around atezolizumab (anti-PD-L1) treatment. All receptors come from a man between 35 and 55 years old with urothelial cancer.

The J gene is TRBJ1-2, the V gene TRBV28; TRBD1 is a possible D gene (6 bases). The V end was cut by 8 bases, the J end by 5 bases, with 15 bases between. CDR1 MDHEN and CDR2 SYDVKM come from the germline V gene. This CDR3 is 13 amino acids long. CDR3 loop: CASAYTDRYGYTF. CDR3 in DNA: TGTGCCAGCGCGTACACCGACAGGTATGGCTACACCTTC.

The V call is TRBV5-1, the J call TRBJ2-5; D might be TRBD2 (7 bases). V was pared by 3 bases and J by 5 bases, with 17 bases between. This CDR3 is built from 15 residues. Germline CDR1 and CDR2: SGHRS and YFSETQ. CDR3 bases: TGCGCCAGCAGCTGGGGGGGGGCCGGCCGGGAGACCCAGTACTTC. This translates into CASSWGGAGRETQYF.

The chain couples TRBV6-5 to TRBJ1-3; maybe TRBD1 (5 bases). Germline V gives CDR1 MNHEY, CDR2 SVGAGI. CDR3 length equals 14 residues. The germline V and J ends were trimmed by 6 bases and 1 base, with 10 bases remaining between them. The CDR3 sequence: CASRGDSSGNTIYF. The CDR3 nucleotides read TGTGCCAGCAGAGGAGACAGTTCTGGAAACACCATATATTTT.

The chain employs TRBV28 and TRBJ1-3; D not certain. V was cut by 3 bases and J by 1 base, with 7 bases left in between. The CDR3 totals 14 residues. Germline V gene lookup returns CDR1 MDHEN and CDR2 SYDVKM. This chain's CDR3 is CASSFFGSGNTIYF. CDR3 coding DNA: TGTGCCAGCAGTTTTTTCGGGTCTGGAAACACCATATATTTT.

CDR3 nucleotides: TGTGCCAGCAGCTTAGCGCGAGGGATCATAGAGACCCAGTACTTC. It yields the protein CASSLARGIIETQYF. This rearrangement joins TRBV7-6 to TRBJ2-5, with D maybe TRBD2 (5 bases). The CDR3 length is 15 residues. Deletions cut 0 bases from V and 4 bases from J, with 12 bases between. Germline V gene lookup returns CDR1 SGHVS and CDR2 FNYEAQ. Full variable domain (outside the CDR3, taken from reference TRBV7-6 and TRBJ2-5): GAGVSQSPRYKVTKRGQDVALRCDPISGHVSLYWYRQALGQGPEFLTYFNYEAQQDKSGLPNDRFSAERPEGSISTLTIQRTEQRDSAMYRCASSLARGIIETQYFGPGTRLLVL.

V is TRBV25-1 and J is TRBJ1-4; 8 bases match TRBD1. Germline V lookup: CDR1 MGHDK, CDR2 SYGVNS. V shed 5 bases, J shed 2 bases, and the junction held 4 bases outside the gene matches. This CDR3 region has 15 residues. CDR3 region: CASSRGQGTNEKLFF. CDR3 nucleotides: TGTGCCAGCAGTAGAGGACAGGGCACTAATGAAAAACTGTTTTTT.

This clone has only one observation. J is TRBJ2-7 and V is TRBV19; TRBD1 is a possible D gene (5 bases). The V end lost 10 bases, the J end lost 0 bases, and 13 bases lay between the germline ends. Germline V gives CDR1 LNHDA, CDR2 SQIVND (reference sequence). CDR3 length: 13 residues. The CDR3 bases are TGTGCCACCAGCGACAGCCTCTCCTACGAGCAGTACTTC. This sequence encodes CATSDSLSYEQYF.

V and J are TRBV30 and TRBJ1-1, with D hard to call. Germline values: CDR1 GTSNPN, CDR2 SVGIG (reference sequence). V dropped 5 bases and J dropped 11 bases, with 12 bases sitting between them. CDR3 length: 10 amino acids. The CDR3 is CAWAAERAFF. As DNA, the CDR3 is TGTGCCTGGGCGGCCGAGAGGGCTTTCTTT.

This chain connects TRBV7-2 to TRBJ2-7; 9 positions match TRBD2. Losses at the gene ends were 3 bases for V and 2 bases for J; bases not matched to a gene: 5. Germline CDR1 is SGHTA and CDR2 is FQGNSA. This CDR3 comprises 15 residues. The CDR3 DNA sequence: TGTGCCAGCAGCTTTGGGGTAGCGGGGGCCTACGAGCAGTACTTC. Translation gives CASSFGVAGAYEQYF.

V gene TRBV7-8 combines with J gene TRBJ1-5, with 11 bases aligning to TRBD1. Germline loops: CDR1 SGHVS, CDR2 FQNEAQ. The junction had 9 bases not matched to a gene; V was cut back by 5 bases and J by 6 bases. The length of the CDR3 is 16 residues. CDR3 nucleotide sequence: TGTGCCAGCAGCCCTGGACAGGGGGCCGGTTCTCAGCCCCAGCATTTT. Its translation: CASSPGQGAGSQPQHF.

The rearrangement joins TRBV6-4 to TRBJ1-1; D is uncertain. Germline lookup yields CDR1 MRHNA and CDR2 SNTAGT. Trimming removed 5 bases at V and 0 bases at J, with 19 bases between. The CDR3 loop spans 17 amino acids. In DNA, the CDR3 is TGTGCCAGCAGTTCTTCAAGGGAAGAGGGCATGAACACTGAAGCTTTCTTT. This translates into CASSSSREEGMNTEAFF.

V gene TRBV27 combines with J gene TRBJ1-1; tentatively, D is TRBD1 (6 bases). V was trimmed by 5 bases and J by 1 base, leaving 14 bases between them. The length of the CDR3 is 15 residues. Germline CDR1 is MNHEY and CDR2 is SMNVEV (reference sequence). The CDR3: CASSPHGTPNTEAFF. For the CDR3, the DNA is TGTGCCAGCAGTCCCCACGGGACACCGAACACTGAAGCTTTCTTT.

The V gene is TRBV19, the J gene TRBJ2-5, with D uncertain. The length of the CDR3 is 12 residues. Germline values: CDR1 LNHDA, CDR2 SQIVND (reference sequence). V lost 9 bases and J 0 bases, leaving 8 bases between the germline ends. The CDR3 nucleotides read TGTGCCAGCCGACAAGACCAAGAGACCCAGTACTTC. Translation: CASRQDQETQYF.

This clone was detected a few times. The chain uses TRBV19 and TRBJ2-1; 13 bases agree with TRBD2. V lost 6 bases, J lost 6 bases, and 5 bases stayed unmatched. Per the germline V gene, CDR1 is LNHDA and CDR2 is SQIVND (reference sequence). This CDR3 has 15 amino acids. CDR3 nucleotide sequence: TGTGCCAGTAGGCAACTAGCGGGAGGGTCCAATGAGCAGTTCTTC. Residues: CASRQLAGGSNEQFF. Based on the CDR3 plus reference TRBV19 and TRBJ2-1, the full variable domain is DGGITQSPKYLFRKEGQNVTLSCEQNLNHDAMYWYRQDPGQGLRLIYYSQIVNDFQKGDIAEGYSVSREKKESFPLTVTSAQKNPTAFYLCASRQLAGGSNEQFFGPGTRLTVL.

The rearrangement uses TRBV27 and TRBJ2-1, with D perhaps TRBD2 (6 bases). In germline, CDR1 is MNHEY, CDR2 SMNVEV (reference sequence). Trimming took off 9 bases at V and 3 bases at J, with 21 bases between the two ends. CDR3 size: 16 residues. DNA for the CDR3: TGTGCCAGTTCCGGGGCTCGCGGGATAGTCTACAATGAGCAGTTCTTC. Encoded protein: CASSGARGIVYNEQFF.

This clone has a single count. The chain couples TRBV5-1 to TRBJ2-7, with 8 nucleotides matching TRBD1. V lost 5 bases and J lost 5; bases outside the gene matches: 12. CDR3 length equals 15 residues. Germline CDR1 reads SGHRS; CDR2 reads YFSETQ. CDR3 sequence (DNA): TGCGCCAGCAGTTACCCCGGGACAGGAAGCGACGAGCAGTACTTC. Amino acid sequence: CASSYPGTGSDEQYF.

V and J are TRBV19 and TRBJ2-1; no definite D call. Trimming removed 2 bases at V and 0 bases at J, with 8 bases between. The CDR3 totals 15 residues. Per the germline V gene, CDR1 is LNHDA and CDR2 is SQIVND (reference sequence). The CDR3 sequence is CASSIIASSYNEQFF. The DNA of the CDR3 is TGTGCCAGTAGTATAATCGCCAGCTCCTACAATGAGCAGTTCTTC.

The rearrangement uses TRBV5-1 and TRBJ1-4; D possibly corresponds to TRBD1 (6 bases). The CDR3 sequence is 14 residues long. The germline CDR1 and CDR2 sequences are SGHRS and YFSETQ. Between the trimmed V and J ends, which lost 4 bases and 3 bases, there was a span of 10 bases. The CDR3 DNA follows: TGCGCCAGCAGCCTACAGGGAGCTAATGAAAAACTGTTTTTT. It encodes CASSLQGANEKLFF.

To note about this clone: The junction differs from germline at one of its ends, possibly a read error. The chain links TRBV7-7 to TRBJ2-5; perhaps TRBD2 as D (7 bases). The V gene's germline CDR1 is SSHAT and CDR2 FNYEAQ (reference sequence). This CDR3 comprises 15 residues. The CDR3 DNA is TGTGCTAGCAGCTTCGGGGGGCTGGCCCAAGAGACCCAGTACTTC. Translation: CASSFGGLAQETQYF. The full variable domain, in which reference TRBV7-7 and TRBJ2-5 provide the parts outside the CDR3, is GAGVSQSPRYKVTKRGQDVTLRCDPISSHATLYWYQQALGQGPEFLTYFNYEAQPDKSGLPSDRFSAERPEGSISTLTIQRTEQRDSAMYRCASSFGGLAQETQYFGPGTRLLVL.

The genes are TRBV5-4 and TRBJ2-7, with D possibly being TRBD1 (6 bases). Germline CDR1 reads SGHNT; CDR2 reads YYREEE (reference sequence). Trimming stripped 3 bases from V and 2 bases from J, with 12 bases between. The CDR3 loop spans 14 amino acids. CDR3 sequence: CASSSQGTAYEQYF. The DNA of the CDR3 is TGTGCCAGCAGCTCACAGGGAACGGCCTACGAGCAGTACTTC.

The gene calls are TRBV5-4 and TRBJ2-3; 8 bases fit TRBD2. The CDR3 extends over 15 amino acids. The germline V gene has CDR1 SGHNT and CDR2 YYREEE (reference sequence). V lost 0 bases and J lost 4; bases outside the gene matches: 4. CDR3 nucleotide sequence: TGTGCCAGCAGCTTGGAAGCGGGAGTGTCAGATACGCAGTATTTT. Translated, it gives CASSLEAGVSDTQYF.

The chain couples TRBV2 to TRBJ2-1; 8 positions match TRBD1. Looked up from germline, CDR1 is SNHLY and CDR2 is FYNNEI. The CDR3 spans 15 residues. The J segment lost 4 bases and the V segment lost 6 bases, leaving 8 bases of the junction unmatched. CDR3 nucleotide sequence: TGTGCCAGCAGCGTGGGACAGGTCTCATACAATGAGCAGTTCTTC. Its translation is CASSVGQVSYNEQFF.